This entry is about one T cell receptor (beta chain). The CDR3 length is 11 residues. The V gene lost 4 bases and the J gene lost 3 bases, with 5 bases spanning the gap. The germline V gene encodes CDR1 SGDLS and CDR2 YYNGEE. This sample stems from a study of control samples from healthy donors and cancer patients. Libraries were prepared by immunoSEQ multiplex PCR; TCRdb keeps only in-frame clonotypes and omits some of them. The data show some 120,000 clones, with 75% to 95% seen just once and 2% to 2.5% held by the top ten. The V gene is TRBV9, the J gene TRBJ2-7, with no clear D. The specimen sequenced was blood. This receptor was obtained from a man younger than 35 in good health. CDR3 sequence (DNA): TGTGCCAGCAGCTCCGACTACGAGCAGTACTTC. Translated, it gives CASSSDYEQYF. The full variable domain, completed using reference TRBV9 and TRBJ2-7, is DSGVTQTPKHLITATGQRVTLRCSPRSGDLSVYWYQQSLDQGLQFLIQYYNGEERAKGNILERFSAQQFPDLHSELNLSSLELGDSALYFCASSSDYEQYFGPGTRLTVT.